Below are 5 T cell receptor beta chains sequenced from a single sample in a study of CXCR3-negative and CXCR3-positive naive CD8 T cells. It was by 5' RACE with UMI labels that the TRB cDNA libraries were prepared. TCRdb re-called the 5' RACE reads and gives one entry per CDR3 protein, without DNA. The sample's table shows tens of thousands of distinct CDR3 sequences. Antigens for these TCRs are unknown. Findings and limits, study-wide: TRB CDR3s were more hydrophobic in CXCR3-positive than in CXCR3-negative naive cells.

The sequencing sample was made of naive CXCR3+ CD8+ T cells from blood. The subset: CD45RO-CCR7+CD27+CD95- naive CD8+ T cells expressing CXCR3 (TNR3+). The source is a human donor in good health. Some clones in this sample may be carry-over from other donors' samples.

CDR3 protein: CSARHFEYRGSTYEQYF. The chain employs TRBV20-1 and TRBJ2-7. Germline CDR1 is DFQATT and CDR2 is SNEGSKA (reference sequence). The CDR3 sequence is 17 residues long.

V gene TRBV6-1 combines with J gene TRBJ2-1; TCRdb names TRBD2, which stays unverified in the absence of DNA. From germline, CDR1 is MNHNS and CDR2 SASEGT. The length of the CDR3 is 15 residues. The chain's CDR3 is CASTRGAGGGNEQFF.

This chain's CDR3 is CASSRAHSSYNEQFF. V is TRBV2 and J is TRBJ2-1; TCRdb gives TRBD2 as the D gene, but with no DNA this cannot be confirmed. Germline-derived CDR1 and CDR2 are SNHLY and FYNNEI. The CDR3 sequence is 15 residues long.

The rearrangement uses TRBV7-6 and TRBJ2-1; TCRdb names TRBD2, which stays unverified in the absence of DNA. The CDR3 is 14 amino acids. Germline CDR1 is SGHVS and CDR2 is FNYEAQ. The CDR3 loop reads CASSPTSGRAEQFF.

The rearrangement joins TRBV28 to TRBJ2-3; TCRdb designates TRBD1, a call that cannot be tested without DNA. Germline V gene lookup returns CDR1 MDHEN and CDR2 SYDVKM. The CDR3 has 14 amino acids. The CDR3 is CASSRDSYTDTQYF.